Listed below are T cell receptor beta chains from one sample, sequenced in a study of CD8 T cells in Susac syndrome. TCRdb re-called the immunoSEQ multiplex PCR reads with MiXCR, one entry per CDR3 protein. This table has some 65,000 distinct CDR3 sequences, about 94% appearing once. The sample comprised CD8+ T cells from PBMCs. The receptors were sampled from a human donor with multiple sclerosis. Both conserved end residues are part of each CDR3. D genes are given only for firm matches. Some rows have no size entry. The others give once, few or many, or a class for an expanded clone.

CDR3aa	CDR3nt	v_gene	abundance	j_gene	d_gene
CATSDLAGGVADTQYF	TGTGCCACCAGTGACCTAGCGGGAGGTGTGGCAGATACGCAGTATTTT	TRBV24-1	-	TRBJ2-3	TRBD2
CASSLLGETQYF	TGTGCCAGCAGTTTACTGGGGGAGACCCAGTACTTC	TRBV27	-	TRBJ2-5	-
CASSYELGVYEQYF	TGTGCCAGCAGTTACGAGTTAGGGGTCTACGAGCAGTACTTC	TRBV12-3/TRBV12-4	-	TRBJ2-7	-
CASSVATSGRGTDTQYF	TGTGCCAGCAGCGTAGCAACTAGCGGGAGAGGCACAGATACGCAGTATTTT	TRBV9	-	TRBJ2-3	TRBD2
CASSHEGDRGNEQFF	TGTGCCAGCAGTCACGAGGGGGACAGGGGAAATGAGCAGTTCTTC	TRBV6-2/TRBV6-3	-	TRBJ2-1	TRBD1
CASSQDPGGSGGYEQYF	TGCGCCAGCAGCCAAGATCCTGGAGGTAGCGGGGGCTACGAGCAGTACTTC	TRBV4-1	few	TRBJ2-7	TRBD2
CASSLMAYEQYF	TGTGCCAGCAGCTTGATGGCCTACGAGCAGTACTTC	TRBV5-6	-	TRBJ2-7	-
CASSSSGDLYF	TGTGCCAGCAGCTCTTCCGGGGACCTCTACTTC	TRBV5-4	-	TRBJ1-2	-
CSVEDGGNTEAFF	TGCAGCGTTGAAGATGGAGGAAACACTGAAGCTTTCTTT	TRBV29-1	-	TRBJ1-1	-
CASSVGGGGPYEQYF	TGTGCCAGCAGCGTAGGCGGGGGGGGACCCTACGAGCAGTACTTC	TRBV9	-	TRBJ2-7	TRBD2
CASSFGGGGETQYF	TGTGCCAGCAGTTTTGGGGGGGGAGGAGAGACCCAGTACTTC	TRBV27	-	TRBJ2-5	TRBD2
CSVESGREQFF	TGCAGCGTTGAAAGTGGCCGCGAGCAGTTCTTC	TRBV29-1	-	TRBJ2-1	-
CASSFTAGSEQFF	TGTGCCAGCAGTTTCACAGCAGGGAGTGAGCAGTTCTTC	TRBV28	-	TRBJ2-1	-
CASRRLAGGLQETQYF	TGTGCCAGCAGACGACTAGCGGGAGGGCTACAAGAGACCCAGTACTTC	TRBV12-3/TRBV12-4	-	TRBJ2-5	TRBD2
CASSYSGAGAQFF	TGTGCCAGCAGTTATTCGGGAGCGGGAGCGCAGTTCTTC	TRBV6-2/TRBV6-3	-	TRBJ2-1	TRBD2
CASTWDEGSNQPQHF	TGTGCCAGTACTTGGGACGAGGGTAGCAATCAGCCCCAGCATTTT	TRBV19	-	TRBJ1-5	-
CASTRISYEQYF	TGTGCCAGCACCCGGATCTCCTACGAGCAGTACTTC	TRBV21-1	-	TRBJ2-7	-
CASSLLTGTYDNEQFF	TGTGCCAGCAGCCTCCTCACAGGGACATACGACAATGAGCAGTTCTTC	TRBV6-1	-	TRBJ2-1	-
CASSLLQYEQYF	TGTGCCAGCAGCTTACTCCAGTACGAGCAGTACTTC	TRBV7-9	-	TRBJ2-7	-
CASSELKGHTGELFF	TGTGCCAGCAGTGAATTAAAAGGGCACACCGGGGAGCTGTTTTTT	TRBV6-1	-	TRBJ2-2	-
CASSLTSGRSDTQYF	TGCGCCAGCAGCCTGACTAGCGGGAGATCAGATACGCAGTATTTT	TRBV4-1	once	TRBJ2-3	TRBD2
CASSVGQGVYEQYF	TGTGCCAGCAGCGTAGGACAGGGGGTTTACGAGCAGTACTTC	TRBV11-3	once	TRBJ2-7	TRBD1
CASRDPPTF	TGTGCCAGCAGGGACCCGCCAACTTTT	TRBV11-2	-	TRBJ2-2	-
CASSYDRGSPEAFF	TGCGCCAGCAGCTACGACAGGGGGTCCCCTGAAGCTTTCTTT	TRBV5-1	-	TRBJ1-1	TRBD1
CSVEGLAGGLLFIETQYF	TGCAGCGTTGAAGGTCTAGCGGGGGGGCTTCTTTTTATCGAGACCCAGTACTTC	TRBV29-1	-	TRBJ2-5	TRBD2
CSVSTGHPEAFF	TGCAGCGTGTCGACGGGGCACCCTGAAGCTTTCTTT	TRBV29-1	-	TRBJ1-1	-
CASSPTSGWDLPHHF	TGTGCCAGCAGTCCAACATCAGGTTGGGATCTGCCCCATCATTTT	TRBV6-5	-	TRBJ1-5	-
CASSTGTSLTDTQYF	TGTGCCAGCTCGACCGGGACTAGCTTGACAGATACGCAGTATTTT	TRBV15	-	TRBJ2-3	TRBD2
CASSAFPDREDEQYF	TGTGCCAGCAGCGCCTTCCCGGACAGGGAGGACGAGCAGTACTTC	TRBV9	once	TRBJ2-7	TRBD1
CATSDLGGMTGLNTGELFF	TGTGCCACCAGTGATCTCGGGGGAATGACAGGGTTGAACACCGGGGAGCTGTTTTTT	TRBV24-1	-	TRBJ2-2	-
CSATSPTTSGGTYEQYF	TGCAGTGCTACATCTCCTACGACTAGCGGGGGGACCTACGAGCAGTACTTC	TRBV20-1	-	TRBJ2-7	TRBD2
CASSGKDTDTQYF	TGTGCCAGCAGCGGGAAGGACACAGATACGCAGTATTTT	TRBV7-9	-	TRBJ2-3	-
CSARDIQGTLETQYF	TGCAGTGCTAGAGATATCCAGGGGACTCTGGAGACCCAGTACTTC	TRBV20-1	-	TRBJ2-5	-
CAGAQTGGYEQYF	TGTGCCGGAGCACAGACAGGGGGTTACGAGCAGTACTTC	TRBV28	once	TRBJ2-7	TRBD1
CATSRGGGTYGYTF	TGTGCCACCAGCAGAGGGGGAGGGACCTATGGCTACACCTTC	TRBV15	-	TRBJ1-2	-
CASSRDSSYEQYF	TGTGCCAGCAGTCGGGACTCCTCCTACGAGCAGTACTTC	TRBV27	-	TRBJ2-7	-
CASSFFAEYEQYF	TGTGCCAGCAGCTTTTTTGCGGAGTACGAGCAGTACTTC	TRBV7-9	-	TRBJ2-7	-
CASTPSWAGSNQPQHF	TGTGCCAGTACCCCCTCCTGGGCGGGAAGCAATCAGCCCCAGCATTTT	TRBV19	-	TRBJ1-5	-
CASSLQEELWRLPGDEQFF	TGTGCCAGCAGCCTACAGGAGGAGTTATGGCGACTCCCGGGAGATGAGCAGTTCTTC	TRBV9	-	TRBJ2-1	-
CASVSGHLYEQYF	TGTGCCAGTGTGTCGGGACACCTCTACGAGCAGTACTTC	TRBV28	-	TRBJ2-7	-